A single sample gave rise to the 23 T cell receptor beta chains below, sequenced in a study of shared clonotypes between healthy human individuals. Sequencing was performed with immunoSEQ multiplex PCR; in TCRdb, only in-frame clones are kept and a portion is missing. The sample lists fewer than 700,000 clones, 85% to 95% occurring once. CD45RO-negative, CCR7-positively selected cells formed the naive CD8 fraction, excluding terminally differentiated effector memory CD45RA+ cells. The sequencing sample was made of naive CD8+ T cells sorted from blood. These receptor sequences come from a woman aged 25 to 39 in good health.

The chain is built from TRBV11-1 and TRBJ2-7; D is unclear. CDR1 is SGHAT, CDR2 FQDESV, per germline (reference sequence). Trimming cost V 2 bases and J 0 bases, with 8 bases left between them. The CDR3 is made up of 14 amino acids. The DNA of the CDR3 is TGTGCCAGCAGCTTATTTGTCAGCTCCTACGAGCAGTACTTC. Translation: CASSLFVSSYEQYF.

The chain recombines TRBV7-9 with TRBJ2-2; TRBD2 agrees at 8 bases. This CDR3 region has 14 residues. Germline V gene lookup returns CDR1 SEHNR and CDR2 FQNEAQ (reference sequence). The junction had 7 bases not matched to a gene; V was cut back by 7 bases and J by 6 bases. Here the CDR3 DNA reads TGTGCCAGCAAGCGGGAGCTAAGAGCCGGGGAGCTGTTTTTT. Translated, it gives CASKRELRAGELFF.

The chain joins TRBV7-9 to TRBJ1-2; D remains unclear. The V gene lost 4 bases and the J gene lost 4 bases, with 19 bases spanning the gap. From germline, CDR1 is SEHNR and CDR2 FQNEAQ (reference sequence). This CDR3 is built from 16 residues. The DNA for the CDR3 is TGTGCCAGCAGCTACTTTTTACCCGGGAGGACCTATGGCTACACCTTC. Residues: CASSYFLPGRTYGYTF. The variable domain in full, completed from reference TRBV7-9 and TRBJ1-2, reads DTGVSQNPRHKITKRGQNVTFRCDPISEHNRLYWYRQTLGQGPEFLTYFQNEAQLEKSRLLSDRFSAERPKGSFSTLEIQRTEQGDSAMYLCASSYFLPGRTYGYTFGSGTRLTVV.

The gene calls are TRBV27 and TRBJ2-7; 7 bases map to TRBD2. This CDR3 spans 14 amino acids. Germline CDR1 MNHEY, CDR2 SMNVEV (reference sequence). The J segment lost 3 bases and the V segment lost 6 bases, leaving 8 bases of the junction unmatched. The CDR3 is CASRSGGKGYEQYF. The CDR3 nucleotides read TGTGCCAGCAGGTCGGGGGGTAAGGGCTACGAGCAGTACTTC.

The chain recombines TRBV15 with TRBJ1-5, with TRBD1 matching 7 bases. J gave up 6 bases and V 0 bases, and 5 bases lay outside the gene matches. The CDR3 runs to 15 residues. CDR1 and CDR2 from the germline V gene are LNHNV and YYDKDF (reference sequence). The CDR3 is CATSRDKGAGQPQHF. CDR3 DNA: TGTGCCACCAGCAGAGATAAGGGGGCAGGTCAGCCCCAGCATTTT.

The V gene is TRBV10-3, the J gene TRBJ2-7; D possibly corresponds to TRBD1 (5 bases). From germline, CDR1 is ENHRY and CDR2 SYGVKD. The CDR3 totals 16 residues. Trimming pared 4 bases from V and 6 bases from J, leaving 22 bases between. This CDR3 is CAISGVAGKFPTEQYF. DNA of the CDR3: TGTGCCATCAGTGGGGTGGCAGGGAAGTTCCCTACCGAGCAGTACTTC.

V usage is TRBV27 and J usage is TRBJ2-7; TRBD2 might be the D (6 bases). Trimming took 5 bases from V and 5 from J, leaving 16 bases between them. Germline CDR1 and CDR2: MNHEY and SMNVEV (reference sequence). CDR3 length: 14 amino acids. CDR3 in DNA: TGTGCCAGCAGTCCCCGGGGGATGCTCAACGAGCAGTACTTC. This codes for CASSPRGMLNEQYF.

V usage is TRBV4-1 and J usage is TRBJ1-4; no clear D. The germline V gene has CDR1 MGHRA and CDR2 YSYEKL. Trimming stripped 1 base from V and 6 bases from J, with 6 bases between. The CDR3 has 13 amino acids. CDR3 region: CASSQGRDEKLFF. CDR3 sequence (DNA): TGCGCCAGCAGCCAAGGACGCGATGAAAAACTGTTTTTT.

The rearrangement joins TRBV6-5 to TRBJ1-1; no clear D gene. The CDR3 extends over 15 amino acids. Germline lookup yields CDR1 MNHEY and CDR2 SVGAGI. Trimming took 0 bases from V and 7 from J, leaving 15 bases between them. DNA of the CDR3: TGTGCCAGCAGTTACTCTACTTCCGGGGTGGGTGAAGCTTTCTTT. Translating it yields CASSYSTSGVGEAFF.

The chain links TRBV28 to TRBJ2-1, with 10 bases matching TRBD2. This CDR3 is built from 14 residues. The germline CDR1 and CDR2 sequences are MDHEN and SYDVKM. With 5 bases clipped from V and 6 bases from J, the junction kept 4 bases outside the gene matches. This chain's CDR3 is CASSPRTSGNEQFF. For the CDR3, the DNA is TGTGCCAGCAGTCCCCGGACTAGCGGCAATGAGCAGTTCTTC. Complete variable domain (other parts from reference TRBV28 and TRBJ2-1): DVKVTQSSRYLVKRTGEKVFLECVQDMDHENMFWYRQDPGLGLRLIYFSYDVKMKEKGDIPEGYSVSREKKERFSLILESASTNQTSMYLCASSPRTSGNEQFFGPGTRLTVL.

This chain connects TRBV4-2 to TRBJ2-7, with 8 nucleotides matching TRBD2. CDR1 is LGHNA and CDR2 is YNFKEQ in the germline V gene. With V trimmed by 2 bases and J by 4 bases, 7 bases remained unmatched. This CDR3 has 15 amino acids. The CDR3 sequence is CASSQIAGKGYEQYF. The DNA for the CDR3 is TGTGCCAGCAGCCAAATAGCGGGAAAAGGATACGAGCAGTACTTC.

The gene calls are TRBV28 and TRBJ2-6; D gene uncertain. V was clipped by 2 bases and J by 1 base, with 12 bases between them. Germline CDR1 reads MDHEN; CDR2 reads SYDVKM. The CDR3 length is 17 residues. This chain's CDR3 is CASSLRQAESGANVLTF. CDR3 coding DNA: TGTGCCAGCAGTTTAAGGCAGGCCGAATCTGGGGCCAACGTCCTGACTTTC.

This rearrangement joins TRBV15 to TRBJ2-1, with D tentatively TRBD2 (6 bases). V lost 3 bases, J lost 4 bases, and 10 bases lay in between. Germline values: CDR1 LNHNV, CDR2 YYDKDF (reference sequence). This CDR3 has 14 residues. The CDR3 nucleotides are TGTGCCACCAGCAGCGGGAGCGGGTACAATGAGCAGTTCTTC. Its translation is CATSSGSGYNEQFF.

The rearrangement joins TRBV6-6 to TRBJ2-7; D remains unclear. Germline CDR1 MNHNY, CDR2 SVGAGI (reference sequence). V shed 2 bases and J shed 3 bases, with 8 bases lying between them. The CDR3 is made up of 13 amino acids. CDR3 nucleotides: TGTGCCAGCAGTTACCGGGTAGGCTACGAGCAGTACTTC. Translation gives CASSYRVGYEQYF.

The chain combines TRBV10-1 with TRBJ2-1, with D unclear. The CDR3 consists of 13 residues. CDR1 and CDR2 from the germline V gene are WNHNN and SYGVQD (reference sequence). V dropped 0 bases and J dropped 8 bases, with 8 bases sitting between them. The CDR3 DNA follows: TGCGCCAGCAGTGAGTCGTTGTCGGATGAGCAGTTCTTC. Protein sequence: CASSESLSDEQFF.

The chain is built from TRBV28 and TRBJ2-3; 9 nucleotides line up with TRBD2. Per the germline V gene, CDR1 is MDHEN and CDR2 is SYDVKM. J was trimmed by 2 bases and V by 1 base; bases with no gene match: 13. The CDR3 totals 19 residues. The CDR3 DNA reads as TGTGCCAGCAGTTTATCTAGCGGGATAATGCACTATGCCACAGATACGCAGTATTTT. Amino acids: CASSLSSGIMHYATDTQYF.

This chain links TRBV2 with TRBJ2-1; D ambiguous. The CDR3 runs to 11 residues. CDR1 and CDR2 from the germline V gene are SNHLY and FYNNEI. V was shortened by 4 bases and J by 5 bases, with 3 bases between the two germline ends. The CDR3 region has the DNA TGTGCCAGCAGTGGGGACAATGAGCAGTTCTTC. Translation gives CASSGDNEQFF.

This clone was seen only once. Other DNA variants within this sample encode the same CDR3. CDR3 residues: CASSIGTASYEQYF. The CDR3 bases are TGTGCCAGCAGTATCGGGACAGCCTCCTACGAGCAGTACTTC. V is TRBV27 and J is TRBJ2-7; 7 bases match TRBD1. Germline assignment: CDR1 MNHEY and CDR2 SMNVEV (reference sequence). The junction had 4 bases not matched to a gene; V was cut back by 5 bases and J by 0 bases. This CDR3 is 14 amino acids long.

This clone is a singleton in its sample. The gene calls are TRBV28 and TRBJ1-2, with D possibly TRBD1 on 5 matching bases. V dropped 8 bases and J dropped 5 bases, with 12 bases sitting between them. The CDR3 loop spans 12 amino acids. Germline V gene sequence: CDR1 MDHEN, CDR2 SYDVKM. The CDR3 DNA reads TGTGCCAGCCAACCGGGGCAGTATGGCTACACCTTC. Its translation is CASQPGQYGYTF.

The genes are TRBV27 and TRBJ2-2; a possible D gene is TRBD2 (6 bases). CDR1 and CDR2 (germline): MNHEY, SMNVEV (reference sequence). The CDR3 has 14 residues. V was clipped by 2 bases and J by 7 bases, with 11 bases between them. Written as DNA, the CDR3 is TGTGCCAGCAGTTTAGGTGCGGGGCTCGGGGAGCTGTTTTTT. This codes for CASSLGAGLGELFF.

The chain is built from TRBV2 and TRBJ2-3; 14 bases align to TRBD2. V lost 8 bases and J lost 8; bases outside the gene matches: 6. Germline V gene sequence: CDR1 SNHLY, CDR2 FYNNEI. The CDR3 extends over 14 amino acids. CDR3 DNA sequence: TGTGCCAGCCTGACTAGCGGGAGGGACGTTACGCAGTATTTT. Translated: CASLTSGRDVTQYF. Combining the CDR3 with reference TRBV2 and TRBJ2-3 gives the whole variable domain EPEVTQTPSHQVTQMGQEVILRCVPISNHLYFYWYRQILGQKVEFLVSFYNNEISEKSEIFDDQFSVERPDGSNFTLKIRSTKLEDSAMYFCASLTSGRDVTQYFGPGTRLTVL.

Only one count was recorded for this clone. The CDR3 region has the DNA TGCAGCGTTGATGATAGGAACTACGAGCAGTACTTC. This gives the protein CSVDDRNYEQYF. The chain links TRBV29-1 to TRBJ2-7; no reliable D call. Trimming stripped 3 bases from V and 3 bases from J, with 9 bases between. From germline, CDR1 is SQVTM and CDR2 ANQGSEA. This CDR3 comprises 12 residues.

The gene calls are TRBV7-9 and TRBJ2-5, with D possibly being TRBD2 (5 bases). With 5 bases removed from V and 5 bases from J, the gap between germline ends came to 15 bases. Germline CDR1 reads SEHNR; CDR2 reads FQNEAQ (reference sequence). The CDR3 has 14 amino acids. For the CDR3, the DNA is TGTGCCAGCAGCAATAGCGAGGCCAGGGAGACCCAGTACTTC. Translated: CASSNSEARETQYF.